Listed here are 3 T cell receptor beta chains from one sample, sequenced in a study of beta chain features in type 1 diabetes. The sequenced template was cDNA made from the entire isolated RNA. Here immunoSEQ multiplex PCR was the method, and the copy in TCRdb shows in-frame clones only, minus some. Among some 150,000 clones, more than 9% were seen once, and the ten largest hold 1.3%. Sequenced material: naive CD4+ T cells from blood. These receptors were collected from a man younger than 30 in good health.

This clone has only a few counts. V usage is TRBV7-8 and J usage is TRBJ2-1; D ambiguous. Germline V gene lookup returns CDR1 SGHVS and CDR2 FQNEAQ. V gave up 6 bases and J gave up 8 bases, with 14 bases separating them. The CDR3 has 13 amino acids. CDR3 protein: CASRFISFHEQFF. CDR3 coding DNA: TGTGCCAGCAGATTTATTAGCTTCCATGAGCAGTTCTTC.

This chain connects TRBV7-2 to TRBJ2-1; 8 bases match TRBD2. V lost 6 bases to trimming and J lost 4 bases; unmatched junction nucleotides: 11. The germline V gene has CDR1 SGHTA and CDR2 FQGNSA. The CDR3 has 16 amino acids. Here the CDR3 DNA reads TGTGCCAGCAGTCCCGGGGGGGCAATGGGGTACAATGAGCAGTTCTTC. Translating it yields CASSPGGAMGYNEQFF.

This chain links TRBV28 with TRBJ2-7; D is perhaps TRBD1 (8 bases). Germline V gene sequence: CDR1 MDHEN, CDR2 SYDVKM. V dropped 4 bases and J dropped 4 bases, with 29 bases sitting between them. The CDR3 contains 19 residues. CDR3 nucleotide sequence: TGTGCCAGCAGTTCGAGTACCCCCGGACAGGGAGGGGGGGTTTACGAGCAGTACTTC. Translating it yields CASSSSTPGQGGGVYEQYF. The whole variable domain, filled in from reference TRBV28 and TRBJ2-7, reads DVKVTQSSRYLVKRTGEKVFLECVQDMDHENMFWYRQDPGLGLRLIYFSYDVKMKEKGDIPEGYSVSREKKERFSLILESASTNQTSMYLCASSSSTPGQGGGVYEQYFGPGTRLTVT.